This entry lists 21 T cell receptor beta chains sequenced from one sample in a study of cytomegalovirus exposure and HLA in healthy donors. The primer mix had 60 Vbeta and 13 Jbeta primers. The assay was immunoSEQ multiplex PCR, and TCRdb's table has in-frame clones only and misses some. The sample includes 150,000 to 200,000 clones. Sequences were obtained from PBMCs. Receptor source: a woman aged 60-75 years in good health and CMV-seronegative.

V usage is TRBV13 and J usage is TRBJ1-3; D not resolved. CDR3 length: 15 amino acids. Between the trimmed V and J ends, which lost 2 bases and 1 base, there was a span of 9 bases. CDR1 is PRHDT and CDR2 is FYEKMQ in the germline V gene (reference sequence). The CDR3 loop reads CASSLTGASGNTIYF. The CDR3 coding sequence is TGTGCCAGCAGCTTAACGGGAGCTTCTGGAAACACCATATATTTT.

The chain carries TRBV9 and TRBJ2-3; 9 bases match TRBD1. CDR1 SGDLS and CDR2 YYNGEE come from the germline V gene. V shed 4 bases, J shed 4 bases, and the junction held 4 bases outside the gene matches. CDR3 length: 14 residues. The DNA of the CDR3 is TGTGCCAGCAGCCAGGGACAGGGATCAGATACGCAGTATTTT. Protein: CASSQGQGSDTQYF.

The chain couples TRBV6-5 to TRBJ2-7; TRBD1 aligns across 8 bases. Per the germline V gene, CDR1 is MNHEY and CDR2 is SVGAGI. The CDR3 has 14 residues. V lost 2 bases, J lost 3 bases, and 3 bases stayed unmatched. The CDR3 coding sequence is TGTGCCAGCAGTTACGAGACAGGGGACTACGAGCAGTACTTC. Its translation: CASSYETGDYEQYF.

This chain joins TRBV10-1 and TRBJ2-1, with a weak D call TRBD2 (6 bases). CDR3 length: 14 residues. The germline CDR1 and CDR2 sequences are WNHNN and SYGVQD (reference sequence). Trimming left V 5 bases short and J 5 bases short, with 13 bases between. CDR3 in amino acids: CASSLSSANNEQFF. As DNA, the CDR3 is TGCGCCAGCAGTCTCTCTAGCGCGAACAATGAGCAGTTCTTC.

The rearrangement uses TRBV7-6 and TRBJ2-5; 14 nucleotides match TRBD2. The germline V gene encodes CDR1 SGHVS and CDR2 FNYEAQ. This CDR3 is 17 amino acids long. J was trimmed by 5 bases and V by 5 bases; bases with no gene match: 10. The chain's CDR3 is CASSPRRLAGGPETQYF. CDR3 DNA: TGTGCCAGCAGCCCACGTCGACTAGCGGGAGGGCCGGAGACCCAGTACTTC. The full variable domain, in which reference TRBV7-6 and TRBJ2-5 provide the parts outside the CDR3, is GAGVSQSPRYKVTKRGQDVALRCDPISGHVSLYWYRQALGQGPEFLTYFNYEAQQDKSGLPNDRFSAERPEGSISTLTIQRTEQRDSAMYRCASSPRRLAGGPETQYFGPGTRLLVL.

The chain combines TRBV4-2 with TRBJ1-5, with 9 bases fitting TRBD1. The V and J ends lost 0 bases and 4 bases, in that order; junction bases with no gene match: 4. Germline V gene lookup returns CDR1 LGHNA and CDR2 YNFKEQ. The CDR3 has 16 residues. The CDR3 DNA reads as TGTGCCAGCAGCCAAGAGCTGACAGGGGGAAATCAGCCCCAGCATTTT. Protein sequence: CASSQELTGGNQPQHF.

The V call is TRBV5-1, the J call TRBJ2-7; no reliable D call. V lost 1 base and J 0 bases, leaving 5 bases between the germline ends. The CDR3 contains 13 residues. Per the germline V gene, CDR1 is SGHRS and CDR2 is YFSETQ. The CDR3 DNA reads TGCGCCAGCAGCTTGCAGGACTCCTACGAGCAGTACTTC. This gives the protein CASSLQDSYEQYF.

The rearrangement uses TRBV4-3 and TRBJ2-7; possible D gene TRBD1, 6 bases. The CDR3 is made up of 16 amino acids. Germline loops: CDR1 LGHNA, CDR2 YSLEER. Deletions cut 2 bases from V and 2 bases from J, with 16 bases between. CDR3 in amino acids: CASSQSAPPGAYEQYF. In nucleotides, the CDR3 is TGCGCCAGCAGCCAATCCGCGCCGCCAGGGGCCTACGAGCAGTACTTC.

As DNA, the CDR3 is TGTGCCAGTAGTATAGGGGAGGGCCTCGGGGGCACTGAAGCTTTCTTT. Protein sequence: CASSIGEGLGGTEAFF. V gene TRBV19 combines with J gene TRBJ1-1; the D gene is possibly TRBD1 (5 bases). V was shortened by 1 base and J by 4 bases, with 16 bases between the two germline ends. The CDR3 is made up of 16 amino acids. CDR1 LNHDA and CDR2 SQIVND come from the germline V gene (reference sequence).

This chain links TRBV30 with TRBJ1-6; the D is unclear. V lost 4 bases and J lost 9, with 7 bases in between. The CDR3 extends over 11 amino acids. CDR1 is GTSNPN and CDR2 is SVGIG in the germline V gene (reference sequence). The CDR3 reads CAWTTGSPLHF. CDR3 bases: TGTGCCTGGACTACGGGTTCACCCCTCCACTTT.

This chain uses TRBV27 with TRBJ1-1, with D hard to call. This CDR3 comprises 14 residues. Germline V gene data show CDR1 as MNHEY and CDR2 as SMNVEV (reference sequence). Trimming took off 4 bases at V and 5 bases at J, with 14 bases between the two ends. As DNA, the CDR3 is TGTGCCAGCAGTTCCACGGCGGGGAGAACTGAAGCTTTCTTT. Translating gives CASSSTAGRTEAFF.

The chain couples TRBV9 to TRBJ2-1; 7 positions agree with TRBD1. CDR3 length equals 17 residues. The germline gives CDR1 SGDLS, CDR2 YYNGEE. With 0 bases clipped from V and 0 bases from J, the junction kept 6 bases outside the gene matches. DNA for the CDR3: TGTGCCAGCAGCGTAGCCGCAGACAGGGTCTCCTACAATGAGCAGTTCTTC. It translates to CASSVAADRVSYNEQFF. Supplemented by reference TRBV9 and TRBJ2-1, the full variable domain reads DSGVTQTPKHLITATGQRVTLRCSPRSGDLSVYWYQQSLDQGLQFLIQYYNGEERAKGNILERFSAQQFPDLHSELNLSSLELGDSALYFCASSVAADRVSYNEQFFGPGTRLTVL.

The chain recombines TRBV28 with TRBJ2-1; TRBD2 agrees at 8 bases. There are 16 residues in the CDR3. V gave up 5 bases and J gave up 8 bases; unmatched junction bases: 14. CDR1 and CDR2 from the germline V gene are MDHEN and SYDVKM. CDR3 bases: TGTGCCAGCAGTCTAACCGACGGGAGGGCCAGGGATGAGCAGTTCTTC. This gives the protein CASSLTDGRARDEQFF.

The V and J genes are TRBV19 and TRBJ2-1; 13 nucleotides match TRBD2. Germline CDR1 reads LNHDA; CDR2 reads SQIVND (reference sequence). This CDR3 has 14 residues. J lost 12 bases, V lost 9 bases, and 11 bases had no gene match. The CDR3 loop is CASRTSGSHPRQFF. CDR3 coding DNA: TGTGCCAGCCGGACTAGCGGGAGTCACCCTAGGCAGTTCTTC.

CDR3 nucleotides: TGTGCCAGCAGACTAGACATTGCCGGGAAACTGTTTTTT. Its protein product is CASRLDIAGKLFF. The chain joins TRBV7-8 to TRBJ1-4; D is uncertain. This CDR3 has 13 amino acids. In germline, CDR1 is SGHVS, CDR2 FQNEAQ. V was trimmed by 6 bases and J by 11 bases, leaving 16 bases between them.

This chain uses TRBV4-1 with TRBJ2-5; D gene uncertain. This CDR3 is 17 amino acids long. V was cut by 0 bases and J by 3 bases, with 17 bases left in between. The germline gives CDR1 MGHRA, CDR2 YSYEKL. In DNA, the CDR3 is TGCGCCAGCAGCCAAGATGGAGCGATTCAATCGGAAGAGACCCAGTACTTC. It encodes CASSQDGAIQSEETQYF.

The chain has TRBV6-1 and TRBJ1-5; D remains unclear. Trimming removed 4 bases at V and 1 base at J, with 8 bases between. Germline CDR1 reads MNHNS; CDR2 reads SASEGT. This CDR3 region has 14 residues. The CDR3 loop reads CASSASQSNQPQHF. CDR3 bases: TGTGCCAGCAGTGCAAGCCAAAGCAATCAGCCCCAGCATTTT.

J is TRBJ2-7 and V is TRBV5-1, with TRBD2 as a possible D gene (5 bases). The V gene's germline CDR1 is SGHRS and CDR2 YFSETQ. The CDR3 is made up of 18 amino acids. V shed 4 bases and J shed 0 bases, with 23 bases lying between them. The chain's CDR3 is CASSGEGTRARSSYEQYF. CDR3 DNA: TGCGCCAGCAGCGGGGAAGGCACGCGGGCAAGGAGCTCCTACGAGCAGTACTTC.

This chain joins TRBV5-6 and TRBJ2-4; D remains unclear. The CDR3 loop spans 17 amino acids. Trimming pared 0 bases from V and 1 base from J, leaving 14 bases between. The germline V gene has CDR1 SGHDT and CDR2 YYEEEE. The CDR3 here is CASSLAGSVEAKNIQYF. Here the CDR3 DNA reads TGTGCCAGCAGCTTGGCTGGTTCGGTGGAGGCCAAAAACATTCAGTACTTC. The variable domain in full, completed from reference TRBV5-6 and TRBJ2-4, reads DAGVTQSPTHLIKTRGQQVTLRCSPKSGHDTVSWYQQALGQGPQFIFQYYEEEERQRGNFPDRFSGHQFPNYSSELNVNALLLGDSALYLCASSLAGSVEAKNIQYFGAGTRLSVL.

The chain has TRBV18 and TRBJ2-3, with 7 bases lining up with TRBD2. The CDR3 totals 15 residues. Germline loops: CDR1 KGHSH, CDR2 LQKENI. V lost 2 bases, J lost 6 bases, and 8 bases stayed unmatched. DNA for the CDR3: TGTGCCAGCTCACCATCTAGCGGCGCGTCTGATACGCAGTATTTT. Residues: CASSPSSGASDTQYF.

The chain is built from TRBV5-4 and TRBJ2-7, with TRBD1 matching over 7 bases. The junction had 1 base not matched to a gene; V was cut back by 3 bases and J by 1 base. Germline V gene data show CDR1 as SGHNT and CDR2 as YYREEE (reference sequence). The CDR3 has 13 amino acids. In DNA form, the CDR3 reads TGTGCCAGCAGCTGGACAGGTTCCTACGAGCAGTACTTC. Amino acids: CASSWTGSYEQYF.